These T cell receptor beta chains were read from a single sample in a study of Ad26.COV2.S vaccination and SARS-CoV-2 variants. TCRdb keeps only in-frame clones here, not all; method: immunoSEQ multiplex PCR. In the table there are 180,000 or so clones, around 88% of which are singletons. Sequencing was performed on peripheral blood, taken after recovery from COVID-19. The receptors derive from a human donor who had recovered from COVID-19. Both conserved end residues are part of each CDR3. Each record gives: V gene, J gene, CDR3 protein.

TRBV2,TRBJ2-3,CASERPPTDTQYF
TRBV28,TRBJ1-1,CASSQLPLEAFF
TRBV6-5,TRBJ2-1,CASSSVAEHQFF
TRBV7-9,TRBJ1-6,CASSLGGSSNSPLHF
TRBV9,TRBJ1-1,CASTGTGRMGAFF
TRBV5-6,TRBJ2-1,CASSQTGGNNEQFF
TRBV9,TRBJ2-4,CASSAPGGDIQYF
TRBV19,TRBJ2-4,CAIGDHSGRGIQYF
TRBV9,TRBJ1-3,CASTGFTGNTIYF
TRBV9,TRBJ1-1,CASSAFGGTTEAFF
TRBV3-1/TRBV3-2,TRBJ2-5,CASSPTSAETQYF
TRBV2,TRBJ2-5,CASAPSGGTWVETQYF
TRBV5-1,TRBJ2-2,CASSFTLQGNTGELFF
TRBV9,TRBJ2-7,CASSPAGDWPNHEQYF
TRBV9,TRBJ2-3,CASSLGTSGTKDTQYF
TRBV6-1,TRBJ1-4,CASSLSEKLFF
TRBV9,TRBJ2-1,CASSPRTSGGGEQFF
TRBV6-4,TRBJ2-1,CASSQQGDEQFF
TRBV6-6,TRBJ1-5,CASSYPRDRDQPQHF
TRBV5-1,TRBJ1-5,CASSLDGSSGNQPQHF
TRBV7-8,TRBJ2-2,CASKPGQRAGELFF
TRBV19,TRBJ1-1,CASSLGQGITEAFF
TRBV10-1,TRBJ2-1,CASSGVSTSGVVNEQFF
TRBV21-1,TRBJ1-5,CASSKVRYSNQPQHF
TRBV19,TRBJ1-1,CASRDSMNTEAFF
TRBV19,TRBJ1-6,CATRQGFDNSPLHF
TRBV28,TRBJ2-7,CASRKGQNEQYF
TRBV28,TRBJ2-1,CASITGTSEAHEQFF
TRBV2,TRBJ1-1,CASTRYREGLNTEAFF
TRBV9,TRBJ2-1,CASSVGGTGAYNEQFF
TRBV7-9,TRBJ1-4,CASTPVTGPNEKLFF
TRBV15,TRBJ2-3,CATSRDGTGSFTDTQYF
TRBV19,TRBJ1-1,CASWDRGVGTEAFF
TRBV3-1/TRBV3-2,TRBJ2-7,CASSQDYSGTAYYEQYF
TRBV12-3/TRBV12-4,TRBJ1-4,CASSLVSEKLFF
TRBV9,TRBJ2-3,CASSPRQGTDTQYF
TRBV30,TRBJ2-2,CAWSKGSGHGELFF
TRBV7-2,TRBJ2-7,CASSLGVSLYEQYF
TRBV18,TRBJ2-3,CASSPLPRGPDTQYF